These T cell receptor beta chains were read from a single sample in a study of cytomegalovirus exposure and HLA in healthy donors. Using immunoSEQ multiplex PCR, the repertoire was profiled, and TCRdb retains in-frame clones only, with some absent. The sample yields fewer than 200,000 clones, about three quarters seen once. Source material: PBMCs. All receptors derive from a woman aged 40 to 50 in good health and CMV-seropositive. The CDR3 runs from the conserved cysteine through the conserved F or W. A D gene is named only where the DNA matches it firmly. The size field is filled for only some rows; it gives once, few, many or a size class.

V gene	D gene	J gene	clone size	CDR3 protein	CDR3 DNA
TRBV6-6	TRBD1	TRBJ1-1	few	CASSSGQGNTEAFF	TGTGCCAGCAGTTCTGGACAGGGGAACACTGAAGCTTTCTTT
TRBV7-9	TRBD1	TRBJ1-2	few	CASSLGDSTNYGYTF	TGTGCCAGCAGCCTAGGGGACAGTACTAACTATGGCTACACCTTC
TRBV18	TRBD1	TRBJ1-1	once	CASAGGQGVTEAFF	TGTGCCAGCGCAGGGGGACAGGGGGTCACTGAAGCTTTCTTT
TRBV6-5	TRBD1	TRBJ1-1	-	CASSYFDRGGTEAFF	TGTGCCAGCAGTTACTTTGACAGGGGAGGCACTGAAGCTTTCTTT
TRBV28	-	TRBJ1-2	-	CASSLAQVVGYTF	TGTGCCAGCAGTTTAGCCCAGGTGGTTGGCTACACCTTC
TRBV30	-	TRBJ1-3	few	CALDTVTAGNTIYF	TGTGCCTTGGACACAGTAACAGCTGGAAACACCATATATTTT
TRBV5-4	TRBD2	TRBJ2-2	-	CASSRLAGGPRTGELFF	TGTGCCAGCAGCCGCTTAGCGGGGGGGCCTCGAACCGGGGAGCTGTTTTTT
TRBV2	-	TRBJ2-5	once	CASSDQGGETQYF	TGTGCCAGCAGTGACCAGGGCGGAGAGACCCAGTACTTC
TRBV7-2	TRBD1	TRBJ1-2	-	CASRAAPGTGDGYTF	TGTGCCAGCAGAGCAGCCCCCGGGACAGGGGACGGCTACACCTTC
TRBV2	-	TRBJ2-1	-	CASSDRTRAYNEQFF	TGTGCCAGCAGTGATCGGACCAGGGCCTACAATGAGCAGTTCTTC
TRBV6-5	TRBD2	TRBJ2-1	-	CASRGTAGGVEFF	TGTGCCAGCAGGGGCACAGCGGGGGGGGTCGAGTTCTTC
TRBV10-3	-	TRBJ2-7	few	CAISESRGLGLVEQYF	TGTGCCATCAGTGAGTCGCGGGGATTAGGGTTAGTCGAGCAGTACTTC
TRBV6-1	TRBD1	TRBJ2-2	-	CASSQAGRTGGTGELFF	TGTGCCAGCAGTCAAGCCGGCCGGACAGGTGGGACCGGGGAGCTGTTTTTT
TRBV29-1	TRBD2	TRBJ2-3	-	CSVESGGSDTQYF	TGCAGCGTTGAATCGGGGGGATCAGATACGCAGTATTTT
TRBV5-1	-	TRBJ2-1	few	CASSLTGDGSYNEQFF	TGCGCCAGCAGCTTGACAGGAGACGGCTCCTACAATGAGCAGTTCTTC
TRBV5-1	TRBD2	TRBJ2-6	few	CASSSIGTISGANVLTF	TGCGCCAGCAGTTCCATCGGGACTATCTCTGGGGCCAACGTCCTGACTTTC
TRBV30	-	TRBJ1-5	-	CAWSPGQLNQPQHF	TGTGCCTGGAGCCCCGGACAGCTCAATCAGCCCCAGCATTTT
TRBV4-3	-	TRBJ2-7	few	CASSQEAGEQYF	TGCGCCAGCAGCCAAGAGGCAGGTGAGCAGTACTTC
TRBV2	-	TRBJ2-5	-	CASTGLLQETQYF	TGTGCCAGCACGGGACTGCTACAAGAGACCCAGTACTTC
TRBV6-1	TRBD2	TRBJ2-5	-	CASNSGGSEETQYF	TGTGCCAGCAACAGCGGGGGGTCCGAAGAGACCCAGTACTTC
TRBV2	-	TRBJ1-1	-	CASKGGSSLDTEAFF	TGTGCCAGCAAGGGGGGGTCTTCCCTGGACACTGAAGCTTTCTTT
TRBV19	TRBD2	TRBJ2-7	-	CASSIGSGKDYEQYF	TGTGCCAGTAGTATAGGTAGCGGGAAAGACTACGAGCAGTACTTC
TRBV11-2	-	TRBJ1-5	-	CASSLALGPSQPQHF	TGTGCCAGCAGCTTAGCTTTGGGGCCAAGTCAGCCCCAGCATTTT
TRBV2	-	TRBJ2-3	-	CASSDGPGPQYF	TGTGCCAGCAGTGACGGCCCAGGCCCGCAGTATTTT
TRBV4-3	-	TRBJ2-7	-	CASSQDEGPGGRTSYEQYF	TGCGCCAGCAGCCAAGATGAGGGCCCGGGGGGCCGCACTTCCTACGAGCAGTACTTC
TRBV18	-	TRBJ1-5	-	CASSQTASNQPQHF	TGTGCCAGCTCGCAGACAGCTAGCAATCAGCCCCAGCATTTT
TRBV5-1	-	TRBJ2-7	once	CASSLAGTLKPYEQYF	TGCGCCAGCAGCTTAGCCGGGACTCTCAAACCCTACGAGCAGTACTTC
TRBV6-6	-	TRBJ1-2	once	CASSYVFGGGYTF	TGTGCCAGCAGTTACGTATTCGGGGGAGGCTACACCTTC
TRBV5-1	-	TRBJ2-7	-	CASSPGHTAYEQYF	TGCGCCAGCAGTCCGGGACACACCGCCTACGAGCAGTACTTC
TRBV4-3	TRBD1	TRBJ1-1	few	CASGTGLNTEAFF	TGCGCCAGTGGGACAGGGCTGAACACTGAAGCTTTCTTT
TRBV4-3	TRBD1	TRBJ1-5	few	CASSQEGTDQPQHF	TGCGCCAGCAGCCAAGAGGGGACAGATCAGCCCCAGCATTTT
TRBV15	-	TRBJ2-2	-	CATSRGSRSLGDTGELFF	TGTGCCACCAGCAGAGGAAGCCGGTCACTAGGCGACACCGGGGAGCTGTTTTTT
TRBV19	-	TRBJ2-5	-	CASSMVEQGSETQYF	TGTGCCAGTAGTATGGTAGAACAGGGCAGTGAGACCCAGTACTTC
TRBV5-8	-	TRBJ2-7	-	CASSGRGYEQYF	TGTGCCAGCAGCGGCAGGGGCTACGAGCAGTACTTC
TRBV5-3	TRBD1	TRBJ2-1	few	CARIPPRDRRTREQFF	TGTGCCAGAATCCCCCCCCGGGACAGAAGGACTCGTGAGCAGTTCTTC
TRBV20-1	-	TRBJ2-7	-	CSAFRGREQYF	TGCAGTGCTTTTAGGGGCCGCGAGCAGTACTTC
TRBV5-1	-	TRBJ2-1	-	CASSLAGGAWNEQFF	TGCGCCAGCAGCTTGGCGGGGGGCGCGTGGAATGAGCAGTTCTTC
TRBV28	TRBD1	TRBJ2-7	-	CASSPFWVAGQGEQYF	TGTGCCAGCAGCCCTTTCTGGGTTGCGGGACAGGGCGAGCAGTACTTC
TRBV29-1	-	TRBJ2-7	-	CSVVTGSSYEQYF	TGCAGCGTTGTTACAGGGAGCTCCTACGAGCAGTACTTC
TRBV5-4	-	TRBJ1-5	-	CASSPGDNQPQHF	TGTGCCAGCAGCCCGGGAGATAATCAGCCCCAGCATTTT
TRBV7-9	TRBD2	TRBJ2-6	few	CASSLPGGRANVLTF	TGTGCCAGCAGCCTACCGGGGGGGCGGGCCAACGTCCTGACTTTC
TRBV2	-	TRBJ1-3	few	CASSSTVSSGNTIYF	TGTGCCAGCAGTTCCACCGTTAGCTCTGGAAACACCATATATTTT
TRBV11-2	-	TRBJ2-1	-	CASSFPRGDNEQFF	TGTGCCAGCAGCTTTCCGCGCGGGGACAATGAGCAGTTCTTC
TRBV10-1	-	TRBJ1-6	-	CASSDRGSPLHF	TGCGCCAGCAGTGATAGGGGGTCACCCCTCCACTTT
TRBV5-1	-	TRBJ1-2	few	CASSLDSNYGYTF	TGCGCCAGCAGCTTGGACAGCAACTATGGCTACACCTTC
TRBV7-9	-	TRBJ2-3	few	CASSLHGRTDTQYF	TGTGCCAGCAGCCTCCATGGCCGCACAGATACGCAGTATTTT
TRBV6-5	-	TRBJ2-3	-	CASSYSTGGSTDTQYF	TGTGCCAGCAGTTACTCTACCGGCGGAAGCACAGATACGCAGTATTTT
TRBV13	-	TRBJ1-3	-	CASSLMASGNTIYF	TGTGCCAGCAGCTTAATGGCCTCTGGAAACACCATATATTTT